One sample yielded the 32 T cell receptor beta chains listed below, sequenced in a study of cytomegalovirus exposure and HLA in healthy donors (dated by TCRdb to 2016 to 2017). The library was generated by the immunoSEQ multiplex PCR assay. For the multiplex PCR, a mixture combining 60 forward primers for TCR Vbeta segments and 13 reverse primers for TCR Jbeta segments was used. Entries here come from immuneACCESS through TCRdb and include only in-frame sequences with V and J called. Some clones fail to appear in such tables; in the studies checked, an unresolved V gene covers under half of the shortfall, and the cause of the remainder is unknown. The table for this sample lists 100,000 to 150,000 clones; around 75% of them were counted only once. The top ten hold under 3% of the sample. Material for sequencing was PBMCs. The receptors were sampled from a woman in her forties in good health and CMV-seropositive.

The rearrangement links TRBV7-2 to TRBJ2-7; 11 bases fit TRBD1. Trimming removed 1 base from V and 3 bases from J; junction bases left unmatched: 8. This CDR3 region has 17 residues. The germline CDR1 and CDR2 sequences are SGHTA and FQGNSA. CDR3: CASSLVPAGTGGYEQYF. The CDR3, as DNA: TGTGCCAGCAGCTTAGTCCCGGCCGGGACAGGGGGCTACGAGCAGTACTTC.

This chain joins TRBV6-5 and TRBJ1-1; 8 nucleotides match TRBD1. There are 12 residues in the CDR3. Germline loops: CDR1 MNHEY, CDR2 SVGAGI. V lost 6 bases, J lost 7 bases, and 4 bases stayed unmatched. The CDR3 nucleotides are TGTGCCAGCAGGCCGACAGGGGATGAAGCTTTCTTT. Residues: CASRPTGDEAFF.

This clone was detected a few times. The J gene is TRBJ1-1, the V gene TRBV19; 9 nucleotides align to TRBD1. The ends lost 7 bases at V and 11 bases at J; junction bases unmatched: 14. Germline V gene data show CDR1 as LNHDA and CDR2 as SQIVND (reference sequence). The CDR3 totals 14 residues. CDR3 nucleotide sequence: TGTGCCAGTATCGCCGGGACAGGGTTCCACGGGGCTTTCTTT. Translated: CASIAGTGFHGAFF.

V and J are TRBV6-4 and TRBJ2-3; D perhaps matches TRBD1 (6 bases). The V end lost 6 bases, the J end lost 3 bases, and 16 bases lay between the germline ends. There are 15 residues in the CDR3. Germline V gene data show CDR1 as MRHNA and CDR2 as SNTAGT. CDR3 in DNA: TGTGCCAGCAGACCCACAGGGTGGATTACAGATACGCAGTATTTT. Protein sequence: CASRPTGWITDTQYF.

To note about this clone: Different DNA sequences within this sample yield the same CDR3. The rearrangement joins TRBV19 to TRBJ2-5, with D possibly being TRBD2 (6 bases). This CDR3 comprises 14 residues. Germline loops: CDR1 LNHDA, CDR2 SQIVND (reference sequence). With 1 base removed from V and 5 bases from J, the gap between germline ends came to 11 bases. CDR3 residues: CASSIVPGRETQYF. The DNA of the CDR3 is TGTGCCAGTAGTATAGTTCCTGGGAGGGAGACCCAGTACTTC.

The chain recombines TRBV6-5 with TRBJ2-7; the D gene is possibly TRBD1 (6 bases). V was trimmed by 7 bases and J by 0 bases, leaving 10 bases between them. The CDR3 consists of 13 residues. Germline values: CDR1 MNHEY, CDR2 SVGAGI. The CDR3, as DNA: TGTGCCAGCAACGAGGGGGTCTCCTACGAGCAGTACTTC. As protein: CASNEGVSYEQYF.

This chain joins TRBV4-3 and TRBJ2-7; D is ambiguous. CDR1 and CDR2 from the germline V gene are LGHNA and YSLEER. The CDR3 runs 13 residues. Trimming stripped 4 bases from V and 3 bases from J, with 10 bases between. The CDR3 sequence is CASSPSEDYEQYF. CDR3 nucleotides: TGCGCCAGCAGCCCCTCCGAGGACTACGAGCAGTACTTC.

This clone was picked up one time. This sequence joins TRBV27 and TRBJ2-2; TRBD2 aligns across 7 bases. CDR3 size: 13 residues. From germline, CDR1 is MNHEY and CDR2 SMNVEV (reference sequence). V shed 6 bases and J 6 bases; nucleotides not matched to a gene: 4. The DNA of the CDR3 is TGTGCCAGCAGCCCGGGAGGATCCGGGGAGCTGTTTTTT. Residues: CASSPGGSGELFF.

A few counts support this clone. The chain employs TRBV9 and TRBJ1-2; no clear D. Deletions cut 4 bases from V and 4 bases from J, with 17 bases between. The CDR3 runs 15 residues. Germline V gene data show CDR1 as SGDLS and CDR2 as YYNGEE. The CDR3 loop is CASSPRMAASYGYTF. CDR3 coding DNA: TGTGCCAGCAGCCCCCGTATGGCAGCGAGCTATGGCTACACCTTC. Complete variable domain (other parts from reference TRBV9 and TRBJ1-2): DSGVTQTPKHLITATGQRVTLRCSPRSGDLSVYWYQQSLDQGLQFLIQYYNGEERAKGNILERFSAQQFPDLHSELNLSSLELGDSALYFCASSPRMAASYGYTFGSGTRLTVV.

CDR3 in amino acids: CASSQDVAGGYYEQYF. CDR3 sequence (DNA): TGTGCCAGCAGCCAAGATGTGGCGGGAGGGTACTACGAGCAGTACTTC. This sequence joins TRBV14 and TRBJ2-7; TRBD2 matches at 9 bases. The CDR3 length is 16 residues. Trimming cost V 0 bases and J 3 bases; bases outside gene matches: 6. Per the germline V gene, CDR1 is SGHDN and CDR2 is FVKESK.

V usage is TRBV9 and J usage is TRBJ1-3; D is uncertain. The germline V gene encodes CDR1 SGDLS and CDR2 YYNGEE. The length of the CDR3 is 13 residues. V lost 0 bases, J lost 5 bases, and 6 bases lay in between. The CDR3 loop is CASSVGERNTIYF. For the CDR3, the DNA is TGTGCCAGCAGCGTAGGAGAACGAAACACCATATATTTT.

The rearrangement uses TRBV5-1 and TRBJ2-3, with 8 bases lining up with TRBD1. J lost 4 bases, V lost 5 bases, and 6 bases had no gene match. The CDR3 is made up of 14 amino acids. Germline assignment: CDR1 SGHRS and CDR2 YFSETQ. The CDR3 is CASSETGAPDTQYF. The CDR3 bases are TGCGCCAGCAGTGAGACAGGGGCCCCAGATACGCAGTATTTT.

The chain uses TRBV28 and TRBJ1-1; 9 positions match TRBD1. Looked up from germline, CDR1 is MDHEN and CDR2 is SYDVKM. The J segment lost 1 base and the V segment lost 2 bases, leaving 5 bases of the junction unmatched. The CDR3 extends over 16 amino acids. This CDR3 reads CASSLRDRVRNTEAFF. As DNA, the CDR3 is TGTGCCAGCAGTTTAAGGGACAGGGTGAGGAACACTGAAGCTTTCTTT.

The chain couples TRBV6-5 to TRBJ1-4, with D tentatively TRBD1 (6 bases). Germline V gene lookup returns CDR1 MNHEY and CDR2 SVGAGI. The CDR3 has 14 residues. Trimming stripped 6 bases from V and 8 bases from J, with 16 bases between. DNA of the CDR3: TGTGCCAGCAGCAGGGACACGGGGCGGGAAAAACTGTTTTTT. Its protein is CASSRDTGREKLFF.

This clone was recorded many times. The chain employs TRBV5-5 and TRBJ1-4, with TRBD1 identical over 8 bases. Germline V lookup: CDR1 SGHKS, CDR2 YYEKEE (reference sequence). This CDR3 is 13 amino acids long. Trimming cost V 6 bases and J 8 bases; bases outside gene matches: 6. Here the CDR3 DNA reads TGTGCCAGCACGGACAGGGTTCTGGAAAAACTGTTTTTT. Encoded protein: CASTDRVLEKLFF.

This chain links TRBV5-6 with TRBJ2-1; D remains ambiguous. CDR1 SGHDT and CDR2 YYEEEE come from the germline V gene. This CDR3 comprises 11 residues. V lost 4 bases and J lost 13, with 12 bases in between. This CDR3 is CASSLMESQFF. The CDR3, as DNA: TGTGCCAGCAGCCTAATGGAGTCCCAGTTCTTC. The whole variable domain, filled in from reference TRBV5-6 and TRBJ2-1, reads DAGVTQSPTHLIKTRGQQVTLRCSPKSGHDTVSWYQQALGQGPQFIFQYYEEEERQRGNFPDRFSGHQFPNYSSELNVNALLLGDSALYLCASSLMESQFFGPGTRLTVL.

The rearrangement links TRBV6-5 to TRBJ2-4; a weak D match, TRBD2 (6 bases). V was shortened by 2 bases and J by 8 bases, with 13 bases between the two germline ends. Germline V gene data show CDR1 as MNHEY and CDR2 as SVGAGI. The CDR3 sequence is 14 residues long. The CDR3 here is CASSYTVGGYIQYF. CDR3 in DNA: TGTGCCAGCAGTTACACAGTCGGGGGATACATTCAGTACTTC.

The CDR3 spells CASSLNGRDRYF. The DNA of the CDR3 is TGTGCCAGCAGCTTAAATGGGCGGGACCGGTACTTC. The rearrangement joins TRBV7-3 to TRBJ2-7; a weak D match, TRBD2 (6 bases). The CDR3 extends over 12 amino acids. CDR1 is SGHTA and CDR2 is FQGTGA in the germline V gene. V lost 1 base to trimming and J lost 12 bases, with 13 bases between them.

This clone was observed a few times. The rearrangement uses TRBV30 and TRBJ2-1; 12 bases fit TRBD2. CDR1 GTSNPN and CDR2 SVGIG come from the germline V gene (reference sequence). Losses at the gene ends were 2 bases for V and 0 bases for J; bases not matched to a gene: 8. This CDR3 is built from 18 residues. The chain's CDR3 is CAWSLAGGPLGSYNEQFF. The CDR3 DNA is TGTGCCTGGAGTCTAGCGGGGGGGCCCTTGGGCTCCTACAATGAGCAGTTCTTC.

The V and J genes are TRBV9 and TRBJ2-3; 7 positions agree with TRBD2. Per germline, CDR1 SGDLS and CDR2 YYNGEE. The CDR3 length is 15 residues. With 4 bases clipped from V and 0 bases from J, the junction kept 5 bases outside the gene matches. The CDR3 bases are TGTGCCAGCAGCCTCCCCGGGGGGAGCACAGATACGCAGTATTTT. Its protein is CASSLPGGSTDTQYF.

The chain joins TRBV7-6 to TRBJ2-7; 10 bases match TRBD1. CDR3 length: 14 amino acids. Per the germline V gene, CDR1 is SGHVS and CDR2 is FNYEAQ. Trimming cost V 4 bases and J 3 bases; bases outside gene matches: 3. CDR3 region: CASSSGQGFYEQYF. In nucleotides, the CDR3 is TGTGCCAGCAGCTCGGGACAGGGGTTCTACGAGCAGTACTTC. The full variable domain, completed using reference TRBV7-6 and TRBJ2-7, is GAGVSQSPRYKVTKRGQDVALRCDPISGHVSLYWYRQALGQGPEFLTYFNYEAQQDKSGLPNDRFSAERPEGSISTLTIQRTEQRDSAMYRCASSSGQGFYEQYFGPGTRLTVT.

Remarks on this clone: The junction departs from germline at one end; a sequencing error may be responsible. The V gene is TRBV28, the J gene TRBJ2-1, with D perhaps matching TRBD2 (5 bases). CDR1 and CDR2 from the germline V gene are MDHEN and SYDVKM. The CDR3 totals 14 residues. DNA for the CDR3: TGTGCCAGCACCAGCGGAACCTCCAACAATGAGCAGTTCTTC. It yields the protein CASTSGTSNNEQFF.

This clone was observed a handful of times. This rearrangement joins TRBV7-9 to TRBJ1-1, with D hard to call. Trimming stripped 0 bases from V and 11 bases from J, with 7 bases between. This CDR3 is built from 11 residues. The germline CDR1 and CDR2 sequences are SEHNR and FQNEAQ (reference sequence). The CDR3 sequence: CASSLAARAFF. Written as DNA, the CDR3 is TGTGCCAGCAGCTTAGCCGCTAGGGCTTTCTTT.

CDR3 sequence reads: CSGRGGDDYEQYF. The CDR3 nucleotides read TGCAGCGGTCGAGGTGGAGACGACTACGAGCAGTACTTC. The J gene is TRBJ2-7, the V gene TRBV29-1, with D hard to call. Germline-derived CDR1 and CDR2 are SQVTM and ANQGSEA. V lost 7 bases, J lost 3 bases, and 16 bases lay in between. The CDR3 has 13 amino acids.

This chain uses TRBV29-1 with TRBJ1-4; no clear D. Trimming took off 6 bases at V and 8 bases at J, with 13 bases between the two ends. Germline CDR1 SQVTM, CDR2 ANQGSEA. The CDR3 covers 12 residues. CDR3 in amino acids: CSVSPTGEKLFF. In nucleotides, the CDR3 is TGCAGCGTCTCACCTACCGGGGAAAAACTGTTTTTT. Full variable domain (rest looked up from reference TRBV29-1 and TRBJ1-4): SAVISQKPSRDICQRGTSLTIQCQVDSQVTMMFWYRQQPGQSLTLIATANQGSEATYESGFVIDKFPISRPNLTFSTLTVSNMSPEDSSIYLCSVSPTGEKLFFGSGTQLSVL.

The V gene is TRBV9, the J gene TRBJ1-6, with TRBD1 matching 7 bases. The CDR3 length is 14 residues. The junction had 7 bases not matched to a gene; V was cut back by 7 bases and J by 6 bases. CDR1 SGDLS and CDR2 YYNGEE come from the germline V gene. Here the CDR3 reads CASGGQGVNSPLHF. The CDR3 coding sequence is TGTGCCAGCGGAGGGCAGGGGGTTAATTCACCCCTCCACTTT. Looking up the rest from reference TRBV9 and TRBJ1-6 gives the full variable domain: DSGVTQTPKHLITATGQRVTLRCSPRSGDLSVYWYQQSLDQGLQFLIQYYNGEERAKGNILERFSAQQFPDLHSELNLSSLELGDSALYFCASGGQGVNSPLHFGNGTRLTVT.

The chain links TRBV6-5 to TRBJ1-6, with D perhaps matching TRBD1 (5 bases). The CDR3 is made up of 16 amino acids. Per the germline V gene, CDR1 is MNHEY and CDR2 is SVGAGI. V lost 2 bases and J lost 9, with 17 bases in between. The CDR3 sequence is CASSYDRGWRASPLHF. DNA of the CDR3: TGTGCCAGCAGTTACGATAGGGGTTGGAGAGCTTCACCCCTCCACTTT.

The chain is built from TRBV7-8 and TRBJ1-1, with TRBD1 matching over 7 bases. CDR3 length equals 16 residues. Trimming removed 4 bases from V and 1 base from J; junction bases left unmatched: 9. Per the germline V gene, CDR1 is SGHVS and CDR2 is FQNEAQ. Written as DNA, the CDR3 is TGTGCCAGCAGCTCCCGGCAGGGGGAATGGAACACTGAAGCTTTCTTT. This encodes CASSSRQGEWNTEAFF.

The chain employs TRBV5-3 and TRBJ2-7; 7 nucleotides match TRBD1. TRBV5-3 is treated as an ORF (open reading frame) with a function not yet certain. The V segment lost 7 bases and the J segment 6 bases; nucleotides outside the gene matches: 7. This CDR3 is 12 amino acids long. CDR3 amino acids: CARRTDRAEQYF. For the CDR3, the DNA is TGTGCCAGACGAACTGACAGGGCCGAGCAGTACTTC.

This clone has just one count. J is TRBJ2-1 and V is TRBV5-1; 9 nucleotides line up with TRBD1. Germline CDR1 reads SGHRS; CDR2 reads YFSETQ. CDR3 length equals 14 residues. Trimming removed 5 bases from V and 4 bases from J; junction bases left unmatched: 4. The CDR3 is CASRGTGLYNEQFF. CDR3 nucleotides: TGCGCCAGCAGAGGGACAGGGCTTTACAATGAGCAGTTCTTC.

Regarding this clone: The sample contains more than one DNA sequence encoding this CDR3. CDR3 coding DNA: TGTGCCAGCAGTCAACAGGTTCTGGCCAAAAACATTCAGTACTTC. Translation gives CASSQQVLAKNIQYF. V and J are TRBV2 and TRBJ2-4, with D possibly being TRBD1 (5 bases). Trimming took off 5 bases at V and 1 base at J, with 12 bases between the two ends. This CDR3 has 15 amino acids. CDR1 is SNHLY and CDR2 is FYNNEI in the germline V gene.

The chain has TRBV5-1 and TRBJ1-3; D remains ambiguous. V gave up 4 bases and J gave up 3 bases, with 11 bases separating them. This CDR3 is built from 14 residues. Per the germline V gene, CDR1 is SGHRS and CDR2 is YFSETQ. The CDR3 reads CASSPTSVGNTIYF. The CDR3 DNA sequence: TGCGCCAGCAGCCCCACTAGTGTTGGAAACACCATATATTTT.